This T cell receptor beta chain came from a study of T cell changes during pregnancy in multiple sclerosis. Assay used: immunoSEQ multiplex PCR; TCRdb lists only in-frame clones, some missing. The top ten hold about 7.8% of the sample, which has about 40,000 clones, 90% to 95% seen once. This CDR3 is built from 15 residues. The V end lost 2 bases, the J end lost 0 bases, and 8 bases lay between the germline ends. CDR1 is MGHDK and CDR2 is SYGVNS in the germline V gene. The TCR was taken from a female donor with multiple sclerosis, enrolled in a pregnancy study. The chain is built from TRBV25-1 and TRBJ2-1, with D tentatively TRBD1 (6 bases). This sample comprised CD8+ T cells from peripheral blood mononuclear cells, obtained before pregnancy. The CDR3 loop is CASSEARGSYNEQFF. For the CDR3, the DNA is TGTGCCAGCAGTGAAGCCAGGGGCTCCTACAATGAGCAGTTCTTC. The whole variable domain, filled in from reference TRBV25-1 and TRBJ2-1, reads EADIYQTPRYLVIGTGKKITLECSQTMGHDKMYWYQQDPGMELHLIHYSYGVNSTEKGDLSSESTVSRIRTEHFPLTLESARPSHTSQYLCASSEARGSYNEQFFGPGTRLTVL.